A single T cell receptor (beta chain) is shown here with its context. Authors' processing steps: Estimates of nucleated cell counts were drawn from the amplification of reference gene primers. Profiling relied on immunoSEQ multiplex PCR, and the TCRdb table lists in-frame clones only, not all of them. V, J and clone size are taken as reported in that table, and D and trimming were inferred from the DNA itself. The sample shows more than 50,000 clones, about 90% of them seen only once. This sample is part of a study of blood T cell repertoires in COVID-19. In the study overall: Acute and convalescent COVID-19 specimens originated in the United States, Italy and Spain. Nucleic acid was either cDNA or gDNA, and it came from T cells, B-cell-depleted T cells, or PBMCs.

This CDR3 is built from 15 residues. Trimming cost V 6 bases and J 6 bases; bases outside gene matches: 14. Germline V gives CDR1 MNHEY, CDR2 SMNVEV (reference sequence). Sequenced sample: peripheral blood. The rearrangement links TRBV27 to TRBJ2-7; 7 bases align to TRBD2. This receptor was identified in a man aged 55-75 years with active COVID-19. DNA of the CDR3: TGTGCCAGCAGACCGACGCGGGGGTTCGGCTCCGAGCAGTACTTC. This encodes CASRPTRGFGSEQYF.